This T cell receptor beta chain was sequenced during a study of cytomegalovirus exposure and HLA in healthy donors. In its sample, this clone was seen a few times. Primers: 60 Vbeta forward and 13 Jbeta reverse. Repertoires were generated with immunoSEQ multiplex PCR, while TCRdb's copy carries only in-frame clones and drops some. The sample has some 150,000 clones, about 74% seen once. The CDR3 is 18 amino acids. Germline V gives CDR1 SGHNT, CDR2 YYREEE (reference sequence). V was cut by 0 bases and J by 0 bases, with 15 bases left in between. This clonotype was sampled from a young man in good health and CMV-seropositive. What was sequenced was PBMCs. V and J are TRBV5-4 and TRBJ1-4, with D possibly being TRBD1 (5 bases). CDR3 residues: CASSLAPGWGSTNEKLFF. The CDR3 DNA is TGTGCCAGCAGCTTGGCTCCAGGGTGGGGATCAACTAATGAAAAACTGTTTTTT.